What follows describes a single TCR beta chain. Its specificity is unknown. V lost 8 bases and J 5 bases, leaving 13 bases between the germline ends. CDR1 is SEHNR, CDR2 FQNEAQ, per germline (reference sequence). The CDR3 sequence is 13 residues long. The donors were members of the validation cohort, which comprised 90 to 150 subjects and was separate from the first cohort of several hundred subjects. The assay was immunoSEQ multiplex PCR, and TCRdb's table has in-frame clones only and misses some. Among more than 95,000 clones listed, around nine tenths were seen once. These data originate in a study of cytomegalovirus exposure and HLA in healthy donors. Regarding the study as a whole: Across donors, most TCRs were seen rarely, yet some public ones were widespread. 150 to 200 TCR beta chains were listed as cytomegalovirus-associated.

Sequenced: PBMCs. The rearrangement uses TRBV7-9 and TRBJ1-5; D remains unclear. This TCR came from a woman between 18 and 29 years old in good health and CMV-seronegative. CDR3: CASAANIDQPQHF. The CDR3 DNA sequence: TGTGCCAGCGCGGCTAACATAGATCAGCCCCAGCATTTT.